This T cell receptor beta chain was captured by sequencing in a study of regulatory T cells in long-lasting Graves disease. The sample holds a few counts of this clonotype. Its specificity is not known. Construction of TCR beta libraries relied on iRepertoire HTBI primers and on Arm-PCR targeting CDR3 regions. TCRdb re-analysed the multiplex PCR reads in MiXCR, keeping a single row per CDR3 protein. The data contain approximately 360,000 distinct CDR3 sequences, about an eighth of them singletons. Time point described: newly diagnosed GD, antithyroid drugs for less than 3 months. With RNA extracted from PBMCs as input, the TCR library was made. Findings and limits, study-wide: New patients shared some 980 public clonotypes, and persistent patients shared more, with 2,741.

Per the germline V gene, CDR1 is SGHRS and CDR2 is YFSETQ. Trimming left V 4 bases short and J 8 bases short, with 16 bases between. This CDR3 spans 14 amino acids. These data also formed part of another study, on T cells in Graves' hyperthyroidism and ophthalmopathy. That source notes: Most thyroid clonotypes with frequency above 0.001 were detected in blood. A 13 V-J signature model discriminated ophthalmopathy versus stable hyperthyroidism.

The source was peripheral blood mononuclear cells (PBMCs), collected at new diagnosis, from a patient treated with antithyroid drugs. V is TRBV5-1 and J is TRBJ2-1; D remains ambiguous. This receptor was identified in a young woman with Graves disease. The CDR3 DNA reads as TGCGCCAGCAGCCAAAGCAGGCCTCCAGATGAGCAGTTCTTC. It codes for CASSQSRPPDEQFF.